The 16 T cell receptor beta chains in this list originate from one sample, sequenced in a study of blood T cell repertoires in COVID-19. Profiling relied on immunoSEQ multiplex PCR, and the TCRdb table lists in-frame clones only, not all of them. Of over 110,000 clones listed, roughly 80% are singletons. The sequenced material came from PBMCs or T cells enriched from blood (not recorded which). Receptors originate from a man aged 35 to 55 with acute COVID-19.

The chain joins TRBV3-1 (or the pseudogene TRBV3-2) to TRBJ1-1; tentatively, D is TRBD1 (5 bases). V was clipped by 1 base and J by 1 base, with 10 bases between them. This CDR3 is built from 15 residues. Germline V gene sequence: CDR1 LGHDT, CDR2 YNNKEL (reference sequence). CDR3 DNA sequence: TGTGCCAGCAGCCAAGTCGGACACCCGAACACTGAAGCTTTCTTT. Protein: CASSQVGHPNTEAFF.

J is TRBJ2-4 and V is TRBV9; 8 positions agree with TRBD1. The V segment lost 4 bases and the J segment 0 bases; nucleotides outside the gene matches: 6. Germline V gene sequence: CDR1 SGDLS, CDR2 YYNGEE. There are 16 residues in the CDR3. As DNA, the CDR3 is TGTGCCAGCAGCCTCGGACAGGGTCTAGCCAAAAACATTCAGTACTTC. This encodes CASSLGQGLAKNIQYF.

V usage is TRBV28 and J usage is TRBJ2-7, with TRBD2 identical over 7 bases. CDR1 and CDR2 (germline): MDHEN, SYDVKM. V lost 10 bases, J lost 6 bases, and 12 bases stayed unmatched. The CDR3 is 13 residues long. CDR3 loop: CAIRGSGAAEQYF. The CDR3 coding sequence is TGTGCCATCCGGGGGAGCGGGGCAGCCGAGCAGTACTTC.

The chain combines TRBV5-6 with TRBJ2-3; 8 bases match TRBD1. The CDR3 covers 15 residues. The ends lost 0 bases at V and 3 bases at J; junction bases unmatched: 3. CDR1 and CDR2 from the germline V gene are SGHDT and YYEEEE. The chain's CDR3 is CASSLDRGVTDTQYF. DNA for the CDR3: TGTGCCAGCAGCTTGGACAGGGGGGTGACAGATACGCAGTATTTT.

The CDR3 DNA follows: TGTGCCACCAGCAGAGAATTCCCGGGACTAGCGGGAGGGCCCTACAATGAGCAGTTCTTC. Protein: CATSREFPGLAGGPYNEQFF. This sequence joins TRBV15 and TRBJ2-1; 16 bases match TRBD2. Trimming took 0 bases from V and 2 from J; bases not matched to a gene: 7. The CDR3 is made up of 20 amino acids. Germline lookup yields CDR1 LNHNV and CDR2 YYDKDF (reference sequence).

V is TRBV15 and J is TRBJ2-1, with TRBD2 matching over 9 bases. The length of the CDR3 is 16 residues. The junction had 12 bases not matched to a gene; V was cut back by 4 bases and J by 8 bases. Germline V gene lookup returns CDR1 LNHNV and CDR2 YYDKDF (reference sequence). CDR3 residues: CATSTFLAGGSDEQFF. The CDR3 DNA is TGTGCCACCAGCACCTTCTTGGCGGGAGGGTCAGATGAGCAGTTCTTC. Full variable domain (missing parts from reference TRBV15 and TRBJ2-1): DAMVIQNPRYQVTQFGKPVTLSCSQTLNHNVMYWYQQKSSQAPKLLFHYYDKDFNNEADTPDNFQSRRPNTSFCFLDIRSPGLGDTAMYLCATSTFLAGGSDEQFFGPGTRLTVL.

The V and J genes are TRBV29-1 and TRBJ2-7; 10 positions match TRBD2. The J segment lost 2 bases and the V segment lost 5 bases, leaving 3 bases of the junction unmatched. This CDR3 has 13 amino acids. Germline values: CDR1 SQVTM, CDR2 ANQGSEA. In DNA, the CDR3 is TGCAGCGTTAGGACTAGCGGAACCTACGAGCAGTACTTC. Translated, it gives CSVRTSGTYEQYF.

The V call is TRBV2, the J call TRBJ2-7; TRBD2 matches 7 bases. V lost 7 bases to trimming and J lost 4 bases; unmatched junction nucleotides: 10. Germline V gives CDR1 SNHLY, CDR2 FYNNEI. The CDR3 runs to 14 residues. In nucleotides, the CDR3 is TGTGCCAGCAATTTGAGGCTAGCGGCATACGAGCAGTACTTC. Residues: CASNLRLAAYEQYF.

This clone was counted a few times. This sequence joins TRBV5-6 and TRBJ2-7, with a possible D match to TRBD2 (5 bases). Germline CDR1 and CDR2: SGHDT and YYEEEE. The V end lost 4 bases, the J end lost 2 bases, and 13 bases lay between the germline ends. This CDR3 is 14 amino acids long. The CDR3 is CASSRGRPTYEQYF. As DNA, the CDR3 is TGTGCCAGCAGCCGAGGGCGGCCGACCTACGAGCAGTACTTC. Combining the CDR3 with reference TRBV5-6 and TRBJ2-7 gives the whole variable domain DAGVTQSPTHLIKTRGQQVTLRCSPKSGHDTVSWYQQALGQGPQFIFQYYEEEERQRGNFPDRFSGHQFPNYSSELNVNALLLGDSALYLCASSRGRPTYEQYFGPGTRLTVT.

This clone was picked up one time. The V gene is TRBV20-1, the J gene TRBJ2-5, with TRBD1 identical over 7 bases. Trimming took 3 bases from V and 5 from J; bases not matched to a gene: 12. Per the germline V gene, CDR1 is DFQATT and CDR2 is SNEGSKA (reference sequence). This CDR3 region has 15 residues. The CDR3 DNA is TGCAGTGCTAGTCAACCGGGACAGTTGGGTGAGACCCAGTACTTC. Residues: CSASQPGQLGETQYF.

The V and J genes are TRBV7-2 and TRBJ2-3; the D is unclear. Per the germline V gene, CDR1 is SGHTA and CDR2 is FQGNSA. CDR3 size: 12 residues. The V gene lost 5 bases and the J gene lost 3 bases, with 6 bases spanning the gap. The CDR3 is CASSRETDTQYF. Written as DNA, the CDR3 is TGTGCCAGCAGCCGAGAGACAGATACGCAGTATTTT.

V gene TRBV29-1 combines with J gene TRBJ2-2, with D hard to call. Trimming removed 5 bases at V and 4 bases at J, with 8 bases between. This CDR3 is 12 amino acids long. The germline V gene has CDR1 SQVTM and CDR2 ANQGSEA. The CDR3 region has the DNA TGCAGCGTTCCTTTTTCCACCGGGGAGCTGTTTTTT. Protein sequence: CSVPFSTGELFF.

The V gene is TRBV7-6, the J gene TRBJ1-1; D might be TRBD1 (5 bases). Germline V lookup: CDR1 SGHVS, CDR2 FNYEAQ. The CDR3 has 13 residues. The V end lost 5 bases, the J end lost 8 bases, and 15 bases lay between the germline ends. Here the CDR3 DNA reads TGTGCCAGCAGCCGCTACGGGGGGGAAGAAGCTTTCTTT. Its translation: CASSRYGGEEAFF.

The chain links TRBV6-2 or TRBV6-3 to TRBJ2-7; 7 bases align to TRBD1. Germline V gene sequence: CDR1 MNHEY, CDR2 SVGEGT. The CDR3 sequence is 17 residues long. With V trimmed by 5 bases and J by 0 bases, 13 bases remained unmatched. CDR3 coding DNA: TGTGCCAGCAGTCCGTCCCTGACAGGGCAAATCTCCTACGAGCAGTACTTC. Translating it yields CASSPSLTGQISYEQYF.

The V gene is TRBV19, the J gene TRBJ1-5; 8 nucleotides match TRBD1. Germline CDR1 LNHDA, CDR2 SQIVND (reference sequence). The trim removed 4 bases at V and 1 base at J, leaving 3 bases unmatched. The CDR3 is made up of 15 amino acids. For the CDR3, the DNA is TGTGCCAGTAGTACTCAGGGGGCCAGCAATCAGCCCCAGCATTTT. Its protein is CASSTQGASNQPQHF. The entire variable domain, with the rest obtained from reference TRBV19 and TRBJ1-5, is as follows: DGGITQSPKYLFRKEGQNVTLSCEQNLNHDAMYWYRQDPGQGLRLIYYSQIVNDFQKGDIAEGYSVSREKKESFPLTVTSAQKNPTAFYLCASSTQGASNQPQHFGDGTRLSIL.

The chain combines TRBV10-3 with TRBJ2-5, with a possible D match to TRBD2 (5 bases). Deletions cut 3 bases from V and 5 bases from J, with 10 bases between. CDR1 and CDR2 from the germline V gene are ENHRY and SYGVKD. This CDR3 is 13 amino acids long. This chain's CDR3 is CAISDRGRETQYF. CDR3 DNA sequence: TGTGCCATCAGTGATCGGGGAAGGGAGACCCAGTACTTC.